This T cell receptor (beta chain) originates from a study of blood T cell repertoires in COVID-19. The overall study: Sites across the United States, Italy and Spain contributed samples from acute and convalescent COVID-19. PBMCs, B-cell-depleted T cells, or T cells provided the cDNA or gDNA that made up the material.

The table came from immunoSEQ multiplex PCR; TCRdb's copy has only in-frame clones and leaves some out. The sample holds roughly 230,000 clones, nearly 90% seen once. V was pared by 6 bases and J by 5 bases, with 10 bases of the junction left unmatched. From germline, CDR1 is LNHDA and CDR2 SQIVND (reference sequence). The length of the CDR3 is 15 residues. This receptor was identified in a woman between 55 and 75 years old with COVID-19, enrolled during active disease. The genes are TRBV19 and TRBJ1-2; 9 bases map to TRBD1. The sequencing sample was made of peripheral blood. This CDR3 reads CASRDVPGQGYGYTF. The CDR3 DNA follows: TGTGCCAGTAGGGACGTGCCGGGACAGGGTTATGGCTACACCTTC.